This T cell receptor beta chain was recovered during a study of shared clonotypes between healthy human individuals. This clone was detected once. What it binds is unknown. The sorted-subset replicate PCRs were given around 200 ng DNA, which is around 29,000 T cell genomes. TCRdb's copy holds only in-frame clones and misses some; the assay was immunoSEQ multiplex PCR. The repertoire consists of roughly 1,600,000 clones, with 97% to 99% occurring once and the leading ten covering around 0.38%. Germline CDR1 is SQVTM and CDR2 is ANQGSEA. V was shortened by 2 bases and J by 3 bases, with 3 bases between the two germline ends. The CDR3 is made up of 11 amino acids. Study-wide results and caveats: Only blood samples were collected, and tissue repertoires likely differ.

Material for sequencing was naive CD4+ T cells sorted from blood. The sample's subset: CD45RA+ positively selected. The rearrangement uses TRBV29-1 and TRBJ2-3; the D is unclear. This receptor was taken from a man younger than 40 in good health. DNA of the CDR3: TGCAGCGTTGAAAAGACAGATACGCAGTATTTT. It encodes CSVEKTDTQYF.